The 19 T cell receptor beta chains in this list originate from one sample, sequenced in a study of T cells in Graves' hyperthyroidism and ophthalmopathy. Researchers took RNA transcripts and amplified the TCR beta CDR3 regions from them. HTBI primers were used for first-round RT-PCR of the TCR CDR3. TCRdb fed the multiplex PCR reads into MiXCR, producing one record per CDR3 protein. The table shows around 600,000 distinct CDR3 sequences, with roughly 46% occurring only once. The sample consisted of peripheral blood or thyroid tissue (not recorded which). The receptors derive from an adult man with Graves' disease, either hyperthyroidism or ophthalmopathy (not recorded which).

The table lists this clonotype with a few counts. The CDR3 is CASTPGLAGVAHEQYF. CDR3 bases: TGTGCCAGCACCCCGGGACTAGCGGGAGTTGCCCACGAGCAGTACTTC. This chain connects TRBV6-5 to TRBJ2-7, with TRBD2 matching 14 bases. After removal of 7 bases from V and 5 bases from J, the junction contained 10 bases not matched to a gene. CDR3 length: 16 amino acids. Germline CDR1 MNHEY, CDR2 SVGAGI.

The chain combines TRBV19 with TRBJ1-1; D not certain. The CDR3 sequence is 15 residues long. V lost 0 bases and J 9 bases, leaving 17 bases between the germline ends. Germline CDR1 LNHDA, CDR2 SQIVND (reference sequence). The CDR3 coding sequence is TGTGCCAGTAGTATAGATACCCAGAGCCAAACCAAAGCTTTCTTT. This sequence encodes CASSIDTQSQTKAFF.

V gene TRBV2 combines with J gene TRBJ1-2, with 7 bases lining up with TRBD1. The length of the CDR3 is 13 residues. Germline loops: CDR1 SNHLY, CDR2 FYNNEI. With V trimmed by 6 bases and J by 3 bases, 4 bases remained unmatched. CDR3 nucleotide sequence: TGTGCCAGCAGCAGGGACAGATACTATGGCTACACCTTC. Translating it yields CASSRDRYYGYTF.

This clonotype was picked up a small number of times. The junction does not match germline at one end; this may be a read error. The chain recombines TRBV5-1 with TRBJ2-5; 7 nucleotides match TRBD2. The CDR3 has 17 amino acids. Germline V lookup: CDR1 SGHRS, CDR2 YFSETQ. CDR3 protein: CASSLGLRETNQETQYF. The CDR3 DNA follows: TGTGCCAGCAGCTTGGGATTGCGGGAGACGAACCAAGAGACCCAGTACTTC.

The rearrangement joins TRBV7-9 to TRBJ2-7; D is uncertain. Per the germline V gene, CDR1 is SEHNR and CDR2 is FQNEAQ (reference sequence). The CDR3 has 15 residues. Trimming shortened V by 2 bases and J by 7 bases, and 18 bases separated the two germline ends. The DNA for the CDR3 is TGTGCCAGCAGCTTATCGATTGAAGGGTTGGGTGAGCAGTACTTC. It codes for CASSLSIEGLGEQYF.

The chain joins TRBV29-1 to TRBJ2-7, with a weak D call TRBD1 (6 bases). CDR1 and CDR2 (germline): SQVTM, ANQGSEA. The CDR3 contains 12 residues. Trimming left V 4 bases short and J 6 bases short, with 13 bases between. The CDR3 here is CSVVWGQREQYF. The CDR3 DNA follows: TGCAGCGTTGTTTGGGGGCAACGCGAGCAGTACTTC.

The rearrangement uses TRBV2 and TRBJ1-1; no reliable D call. Per the germline V gene, CDR1 is SNHLY and CDR2 is FYNNEI. V gave up 3 bases and J gave up 1 base, with 9 bases separating them. The CDR3 has 14 amino acids. DNA of the CDR3: TGTGCCAGCAGTGAGGAGTCAGGGAACACTGAAGCTTTCTTT. This gives the protein CASSEESGNTEAFF.

The V and J genes are TRBV12-3 or TRBV12-4 and TRBJ1-5; 10 bases agree with TRBD1. The J segment lost 6 bases and the V segment lost 6 bases, leaving 11 bases of the junction unmatched. There are 16 residues in the CDR3. The CDR3 loop reads CASSLGTGALGQPQHF. CDR3 nucleotides: TGTGCCAGCAGCCTAGGGACAGGGGCCCTGGGTCAGCCCCAGCATTTT.

The gene calls are TRBV6-5 and TRBJ1-3; 8 bases are shared with TRBD1. V lost 5 bases, J lost 1 base, and 7 bases stayed unmatched. This CDR3 spans 16 amino acids. Germline V gene lookup returns CDR1 MNHEY and CDR2 SVGAGI. The CDR3 nucleotides read TGTGCCAGCAGTCACGGGACAGGCCCGTCTGGAAACACCATATATTTT. This sequence encodes CASSHGTGPSGNTIYF.

The chain is built from TRBV7-9 and TRBJ1-1, with 8 nucleotides matching TRBD1. J gave up 5 bases and V 5 bases, and 16 bases lay outside the gene matches. Germline CDR1 reads SEHNR; CDR2 reads FQNEAQ (reference sequence). The CDR3 loop spans 17 amino acids. This chain's CDR3 is CASSLPRITGGGTEAFF. The DNA of the CDR3 is TGTGCCAGCAGCCTTCCGCGGATTACAGGGGGTGGTACTGAAGCTTTCTTT.

As concerns this clonotype: The CDR3 does not close with the conserved phenylalanine or tryptophan, likely indicating a read error. The chain combines TRBV20-1 with TRBJ2-5; maybe TRBD2 (6 bases). CDR3 length: 13 amino acids. Trimming took off 3 bases at V and 1 base at J, with 9 bases between the two ends. CDR1 DFQATT and CDR2 SNEGSKA come from the germline V gene (reference sequence). CDR3 residues: CSASWRGQETQYL. The CDR3 nucleotides are TGCAGTGCTAGCTGGCGGGGCCAAGAGACCCAGTACCTC.

The J gene is TRBJ2-6, the V gene TRBV20-1; weak D call: TRBD1 (6 bases). The CDR3 sequence is 15 residues long. V lost 8 bases to trimming and J lost 0 bases, with 14 bases between them. CDR1 and CDR2 (germline): DFQATT, SNEGSKA (reference sequence). The CDR3 DNA reads as TGCAGTCGAGGGGGAAGGAGCTCTGGGGCCAACGTCCTGACTTTC. Protein product: CSRGGRSSGANVLTF.

This chain connects TRBV5-1 to TRBJ2-5; 8 positions match TRBD1. This CDR3 spans 14 amino acids. Germline V gene data show CDR1 as SGHRS and CDR2 as YFSETQ. Germline trimming cut 8 bases from V and 0 bases from J; bases unmatched to any gene: 6. The CDR3 loop reads CASREQGDQETQYF. The CDR3 coding sequence is TGCGCCAGTCGCGAACAGGGGGACCAAGAGACCCAGTACTTC.

The sample holds a few counts of this clonotype. The chain couples TRBV7-9 to TRBJ1-2; a possible D gene is TRBD1 (5 bases). Trimming took off 3 bases at V and 0 bases at J, with 11 bases between the two ends. Germline assignment: CDR1 SEHNR and CDR2 FQNEAQ (reference sequence). This CDR3 contains 15 residues. CDR3 coding DNA: TGTGCCAGCAGCTTGCCGACAGATACTAACTATGGCTACACCTTC. Its translation: CASSLPTDTNYGYTF.

This CDR3 is CASSLSQGGSPLHF. The DNA of the CDR3 is TGTGCCAGCAGCTTATCACAGGGCGGTTCACCCCTCCACTTT. The genes are TRBV7-9 and TRBJ1-6; D possibly corresponds to TRBD1 (6 bases). Deletions cut 2 bases from V and 9 bases from J, with 11 bases between. CDR3 length equals 14 residues. Germline V gene sequence: CDR1 SEHNR, CDR2 FQNEAQ (reference sequence).

Concerning this clonotype: A much larger clone differs by one base, so this may be a read error. The chain carries TRBV7-8 and TRBJ2-5; D remains ambiguous. This CDR3 has 13 residues. The germline gives CDR1 SGHVS, CDR2 FQNEAQ. V lost 2 bases to trimming and J lost 5 bases, with 9 bases between them. Here the CDR3 reads CASSLLGPETQYF. The DNA of the CDR3 is TGTGCCAGCAGCTTACTAGGGCCCGAGACCCAGTACTTC.

There are many counts of this clonotype. The chain recombines TRBV29-1 with TRBJ2-7, with D tentatively TRBD2 (7 bases). The CDR3 totals 12 residues. Germline loops: CDR1 SQVTM, CDR2 ANQGSEA. The V end lost 3 bases, the J end lost 5 bases, and 11 bases lay between the germline ends. The CDR3 DNA sequence: TGCAGCGTTGAGAAAGGGGGGGACGAGCAGTACTTC. Its protein product is CSVEKGGDEQYF.

The CDR3 reads CASSDRTGRNSPLHF. CDR3 sequence (DNA): TGTGCCAGCAGTGATAGGACAGGGAGGAATTCACCCCTCCACTTT. J is TRBJ1-6 and V is TRBV12-3 or TRBV12-4; TRBD1 aligns across 8 bases. V lost 5 bases, J lost 7 bases, and 7 bases stayed unmatched. The CDR3 is 15 residues long.

In the case of this clonotype: A read error may produce the germline difference seen at one junction end. The chain is built from TRBV6-1 and TRBJ2-7; no definite D call. The CDR3 is made up of 12 amino acids. Germline V gene sequence: CDR1 MNHNS, CDR2 SASEGT. CDR3 loop: CASSGESCEQYF. CDR3 DNA: TGTGCCAGCAGTGGAGAATCCTGCGAGCAGTACTTC.